Listed below are T cell receptor beta chains from one sample, sequenced in a study of blood T cell repertoires in COVID-19. The assay was immunoSEQ multiplex PCR, and TCRdb's table has in-frame clones only and misses some. The sample has roughly 60,000 clones; around nine tenths are singletons. Input material: peripheral blood. The receptors were gathered from a woman older than 75 with active COVID-19. Each CDR3 is given with its conserved first and last residue. The D gene is left open where the match is weak. Clone size is stated in some rows and not others, as once, few, many or a class when expanded.

J,D,V,size,CDR3,DNA
TRBJ2-7,TRBD2,TRBV10-1,NA,CASSGGTSGTLEQYF,TGCGCCAGCAGTGGGGGGACTAGCGGGACTCTCGAGCAGTACTTC
TRBJ2-1,TRBD2,TRBV27,NA,CASSLSLLAGVDEQFF,TGTGCCAGCAGTTTATCGTTACTAGCGGGAGTGGATGAGCAGTTCTTC
TRBJ2-7,TRBD2,TRBV5-1,NA,CASSLASGSIDEQYF,TGCGCCAGCAGCCTAGCTAGCGGGAGCATCGACGAGCAGTACTTC
TRBJ1-1,TRBD1,TRBV4-2,NA,CASSQDGTGNTEAFF,TGTGCCAGCAGCCAAGACGGGACAGGGAACACTGAAGCTTTCTTT
TRBJ2-1,TRBD2,TRBV3-1/TRBV3-2,NA,CASSSSGTEQFF,TGTGCCAGCAGCTCTAGCGGGACTGAGCAGTTCTTC
TRBJ2-3,TRBD2,TRBV3-1/TRBV3-2,NA,CASGGLAGRTDTQYF,TGTGCCAGCGGGGGGTTAGCGGGGCGCACAGATACGCAGTATTTT
TRBJ1-2,TRBD1,TRBV5-6,NA,CASSLGQGARGYGYTF,TGTGCCAGCAGCTTAGGACAGGGGGCGCGAGGCTATGGCTACACCTTC
TRBJ2-5,NA,TRBV7-8,NA,CASSLGAVVPQYF,TGTGCCAGCAGCTTAGGGGCAGTGGTGCCCCAGTACTTC
TRBJ2-1,TRBD2,TRBV5-8,NA,CASSLAGREDAGYNEQFF,TGTGCCAGCAGCTTGGCCGGGCGGGAGGATGCGGGATACAATGAGCAGTTCTTC
TRBJ1-2,NA,TRBV3-1/TRBV3-2,NA,CASSQEDLDSYGYTF,TGTGCCAGCAGCCAAGAGGATCTCGACTCCTATGGCTACACCTTC
TRBJ2-5,NA,TRBV27,NA,CASSFPGREETQYF,TGTGCCAGCAGTTTCCCCGGCAGGGAAGAGACCCAGTACTTC
TRBJ2-1,TRBD2,TRBV5-6,once,CASSLAGGLAGGTLNEQFF,TGTGCCAGCAGCTTGGCAGGAGGACTAGCGGGAGGGACTCTCAATGAGCAGTTCTTC
TRBJ1-3,NA,TRBV9,NA,CASSVGSRAGNTIYF,TGTGCCAGCAGCGTAGGAAGCAGGGCTGGAAACACCATATATTTT
TRBJ2-1,NA,TRBV14,NA,CASSQWGRGNMDEQFF,TGTGCCAGCAGCCAGTGGGGCAGGGGTAATATGGATGAGCAGTTCTTC
TRBJ1-1,NA,TRBV29-1,NA,CSAGGVSEAFF,TGCAGCGCCGGGGGGGTCTCTGAAGCTTTCTTT
TRBJ2-2,NA,TRBV3-1/TRBV3-2,NA,CASSQGSGGELFF,TGTGCCAGCAGCCAAGGGAGCGGCGGGGAGCTGTTTTTT
TRBJ1-1,NA,TRBV28,NA,CASSPGGATEAFF,TGTGCCAGTTCCCCGGGGGGAGCGACTGAAGCTTTCTTT
TRBJ1-2,NA,TRBV12-3/TRBV12-4,NA,CASSLEANYGYTF,TGTGCCAGCAGTTTGGAGGCTAACTATGGCTACACCTTC
TRBJ2-3,NA,TRBV19,NA,CASSTLDGADTQYF,TGTGCCAGTAGTACTCTGGACGGGGCAGATACGCAGTATTTT
TRBJ2-3,NA,TRBV30,once,CAWSWSLGDTQYF,TGTGCCTGGAGTTGGAGTTTGGGAGATACGCAGTATTTT
TRBJ2-5,NA,TRBV4-1,NA,CASTRGLGGQETQYF,TGCGCCAGCACCAGGGGGTTAGGGGGGCAAGAGACCCAGTACTTC
TRBJ2-1,NA,TRBV6-5,NA,CASRRVHNEQFF,TGTGCCAGCAGGAGGGTCCACAATGAGCAGTTCTTC
TRBJ1-2,NA,TRBV19,NA,CASSIGAGAGYGYTF,TGTGCCAGTAGTATAGGGGCAGGGGCCGGCTATGGCTACACCTTC
TRBJ2-7,NA,TRBV19,NA,CASRGQSSYEQYF,TGTGCCAGTCGCGGACAGAGCTCCTACGAGCAGTACTTC
TRBJ2-1,TRBD2,TRBV7-9,NA,CASSPLGLAEYEQFF,TGTGCCAGCAGCCCACTCGGACTAGCGGAGTATGAGCAGTTCTTC
TRBJ2-1,TRBD2,TRBV27,NA,CASSKMRTSGSRSYNEQFF,TGTGCCAGCAGTAAAATGCGGACTAGCGGGAGTCGCTCCTACAATGAGCAGTTCTTC
TRBJ2-5,TRBD1,TRBV4-2,NA,CASSQGQGRRETQYF,TGTGCCAGCAGCCAAGGACAGGGGAGGCGAGAGACCCAGTACTTC
TRBJ1-2,TRBD1,TRBV7-9,NA,CASSSHLTGEIYGYTF,TGTGCCAGCAGCTCCCATTTGACAGGGGAGATATATGGCTACACCTTC
TRBJ2-7,TRBD2,TRBV9,NA,CASSATGTSEGEQYF,TGTGCCAGCAGCGCCACCGGGACTAGCGAGGGCGAGCAGTACTTC
TRBJ2-1,NA,TRBV5-4,NA,CASTLLGAVYNEQFF,TGTGCCAGCACCCTTCTGGGAGCGGTTTACAATGAGCAGTTCTTC
TRBJ2-5,TRBD1,TRBV27,NA,CASSVQGWETQYF,TGTGCCAGCAGTGTACAGGGGTGGGAGACCCAGTACTTC
TRBJ2-2,TRBD1,TRBV5-1,NA,CASSPGTGGGTGELFF,TGCGCCAGCAGCCCCGGGACAGGGGGAGGTACCGGGGAGCTGTTTTTT
TRBJ2-5,TRBD1,TRBV5-5,NA,CASSWGQNSQETQYF,TGTGCCAGCAGCTGGGGACAGAATTCACAAGAGACCCAGTACTTC
TRBJ2-3,TRBD1,TRBV28,NA,CASSNRDSRTDTQYF,TGTGCCAGCAGTAACCGGGACAGTCGCACAGATACGCAGTATTTT
TRBJ1-5,NA,TRBV11-2,NA,CASSSRRGQPQHF,TGTGCCAGCAGCTCTCGGAGGGGTCAGCCCCAGCATTTT
TRBJ2-1,NA,TRBV2,NA,CASSGTTHYNEQFF,TGTGCCAGCAGTGGGACTACACACTACAATGAGCAGTTCTTC
TRBJ1-1,NA,TRBV5-1,NA,CASRSGAPLNTEAFF,TGCGCCAGCAGATCAGGGGCTCCTCTTAACACTGAAGCTTTCTTT
TRBJ2-1,TRBD2,TRBV27,NA,CASSVTSVRNEQFF,TGTGCCAGCAGTGTGACTAGCGTCCGAAATGAGCAGTTCTTC
TRBJ2-1,NA,TRBV24-1,NA,CATSGARGSENLYNEQFF,TGTGCCACCAGTGGGGCCCGGGGTTCGGAAAACCTCTACAATGAGCAGTTCTTC
TRBJ2-5,NA,TRBV19,NA,CASSSTGLETQYF,TGTGCCAGTAGTTCTACAGGGTTAGAGACCCAGTACTTC
TRBJ2-1,TRBD2,TRBV5-1,NA,CASSTIAGGNNEQFF,TGCGCCAGCAGCACCATAGCGGGAGGGAACAATGAGCAGTTCTTC
TRBJ1-5,NA,TRBV21-1,NA,CASSKGDRYVGQPQHF,TGTGCCAGCAGCAAAGGGGACAGGTACGTGGGTCAGCCCCAGCATTTT
TRBJ2-1,NA,TRBV5-1,NA,CASSSPPRGPYNEQFF,TGCGCCAGCAGCTCCCCCCCCAGGGGTCCCTACAATGAGCAGTTCTTC
TRBJ2-3,TRBD2,TRBV5-1,NA,CASSLAFTSGGTDTQYF,TGCGCCAGCAGCTTGGCCTTCACTAGCGGGGGCACAGATACGCAGTATTTT
TRBJ1-2,NA,TRBV7-2,NA,CASSLGFDRTGTF,TGTGCCAGCAGCTTAGGGTTCGACAGGACGGGGACCTTC
TRBJ2-7,NA,TRBV11-1,NA,CASSLGLGGTYEQYF,TGTGCCAGCAGCTTAGGTCTTGGAGGGACCTACGAGCAGTACTTC
TRBJ2-1,NA,TRBV19,NA,CASSITSYNEQFF,TGTGCCAGTAGTATTACTAGCTACAATGAGCAGTTCTTC
TRBJ2-1,NA,TRBV5-8,NA,CASSQRGPRWYEQFF,TGTGCCAGCAGCCAGCGCGGGCCCCGCTGGTATGAGCAGTTCTTC
TRBJ2-1,TRBD1,TRBV18,NA,CASSQGVVNEQFF,TGTGCCAGCTCTCAGGGGGTTGTCAATGAGCAGTTCTTC
TRBJ1-5,NA,TRBV28,NA,CASSLGGGNQPQHF,TGTGCCAGCAGTTTAGGTGGAGGCAATCAGCCCCAGCATTTT
TRBJ1-1,NA,TRBV9,NA,CASSKDTGIRTEAFF,TGTGCCAGCAGCAAAGACACAGGGATCCGGACTGAAGCTTTCTTT
TRBJ2-1,NA,TRBV7-2,NA,CASSFPIRRAEGSYNEQFF,TGTGCCAGCAGCTTTCCCATTCGCCGGGCGGAGGGGTCCTACAATGAGCAGTTCTTC
TRBJ2-2,TRBD2,TRBV5-1,NA,CASSGPGGTSGTGELFF,TGCGCCAGCAGCGGGCCCGGGGGGACCTCGGGCACCGGGGAGCTGTTTTTT
TRBJ2-3,NA,TRBV2,NA,CASSLDRNTDTQYF,TGTGCCAGCAGCTTAGACAGAAACACAGATACGCAGTATTTT
TRBJ2-2,TRBD2,TRBV5-1,NA,CASSLGTSPANTGELFF,TGCGCCAGCAGCTTAGGGACTAGCCCAGCAAACACCGGGGAGCTGTTTTTT
TRBJ2-1,TRBD2,TRBV19,once,CASSSRTSGRPNEQFF,TGTGCCAGTAGTTCTCGGACTAGCGGGAGGCCCAATGAGCAGTTCTTC
TRBJ2-7,NA,TRBV21-1,NA,CASSPTGRRVGGETYEQYF,TGTGCCAGCAGCCCCACGGGCCGGAGGGTAGGTGGCGAAACCTACGAGCAGTACTTC
TRBJ2-7,NA,TRBV28,NA,CASSSYQGLAPREQYF,TGTGCCAGCAGTTCTTACCAGGGCCTGGCCCCCCGCGAGCAGTACTTC
TRBJ2-3,NA,TRBV30,NA,CAWSDGPSTDTQYF,TGTGCCTGGAGTGATGGCCCTAGCACAGATACGCAGTATTTT